This TCR beta chain was observed in a study of blood T cell repertoires in COVID-19. At the level of the study: Whether acute or convalescent, the COVID-19 samples came from the United States, Italy and Spain.

Symptom resolution, clearance, or two negative PCRs marked donors in Cohort 3 as recovered. In the study's own analysis: Quantification of nucleated cells was approximated via reference gene primer amplification. Repertoires were generated with immunoSEQ multiplex PCR, while TCRdb's copy carries only in-frame clones and drops some. For V, J and clone size, that table is used; D and trimming come from the DNA. This sample has about 130,000 clones; about 86% occur once, and the top ten carry under 2.5%. The clonotype was recovered from a woman aged 50 to 60 who had recovered from COVID-19. The sequencing input was PBMCs or T cells enriched from blood (not recorded which).

The CDR3 bases are TGTGCCAGCAGCTCTCCGGGGACAGGGGAGAATCAGCCCCAGCATTTT. Its translation is CASSSPGTGENQPQHF. The chain has TRBV7-9 and TRBJ1-5; 10 bases are shared with TRBD1. The CDR3 is 16 residues long. With V trimmed by 4 bases and J by 4 bases, 7 bases remained unmatched. CDR1 is SEHNR and CDR2 is FQNEAQ in the germline V gene (reference sequence).